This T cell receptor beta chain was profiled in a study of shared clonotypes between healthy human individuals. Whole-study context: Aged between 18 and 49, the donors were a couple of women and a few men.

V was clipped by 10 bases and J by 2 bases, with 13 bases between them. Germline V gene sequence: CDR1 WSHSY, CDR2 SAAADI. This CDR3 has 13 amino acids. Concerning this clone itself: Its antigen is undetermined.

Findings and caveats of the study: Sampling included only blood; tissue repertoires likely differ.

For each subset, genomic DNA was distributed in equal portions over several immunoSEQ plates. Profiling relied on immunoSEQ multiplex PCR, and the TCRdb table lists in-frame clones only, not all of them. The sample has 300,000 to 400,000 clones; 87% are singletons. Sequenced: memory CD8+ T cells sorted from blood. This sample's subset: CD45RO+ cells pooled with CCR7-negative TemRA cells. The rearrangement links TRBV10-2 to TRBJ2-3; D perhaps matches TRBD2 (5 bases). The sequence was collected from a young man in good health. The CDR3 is CAMGRLLTDTQYF. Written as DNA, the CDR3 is TGCGCCATGGGGAGACTCCTCACAGATACGCAGTATTTT.